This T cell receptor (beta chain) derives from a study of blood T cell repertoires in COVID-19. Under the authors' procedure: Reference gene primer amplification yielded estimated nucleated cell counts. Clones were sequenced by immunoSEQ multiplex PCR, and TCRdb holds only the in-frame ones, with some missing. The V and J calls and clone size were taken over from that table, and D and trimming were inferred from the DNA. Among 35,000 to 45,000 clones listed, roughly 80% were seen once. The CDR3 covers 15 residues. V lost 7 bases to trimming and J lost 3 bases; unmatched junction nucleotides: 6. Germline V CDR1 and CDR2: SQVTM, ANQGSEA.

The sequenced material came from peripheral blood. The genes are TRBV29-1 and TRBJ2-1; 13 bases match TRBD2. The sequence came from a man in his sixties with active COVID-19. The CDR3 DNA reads TGCAGCGGCAGGACTAGCGGGAGTAACTACAATGAGCAGTTCTTC. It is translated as CSGRTSGSNYNEQFF.